This TCR beta chain derives from a study of T cells after yellow fever vaccination. The CDR3 totals 15 residues. V was pared by 0 bases and J by 3 bases, with 12 bases between. CDR1 and CDR2 from the germline V gene are SGHTA and FQGNSA. This clonotype has more than one count but fewer than ten. TCRdb re-derived calls from the 5' RACE reads in MiXCR, one entry per CDR3 protein. The sample carries 200,000 to 250,000 distinct CDR3 sequences, about 7.1% recorded once. The TCR was taken from a young man who received the YFV17D yellow fever vaccine. The J gene is TRBJ2-7, the V gene TRBV7-2; perhaps TRBD2 as D (6 bases). Sequencing used CD4+ T cells sorted from PBMCs, obtained 15 days after the yellow fever booster vaccination. In DNA, the CDR3 is TGTGCCAGCAGCTTAGCGCGGGGACTTCACTACGAGCAGTACTTC. Translating it yields CASSLARGLHYEQYF.